This TCR beta chain was identified during a study of blood T cell repertoires in COVID-19. At the level of the study: The samples span acute and convalescent COVID-19 from the United States, Italy and Spain. In each case, the material was cDNA or gDNA derived from T cells, B-cell-depleted T cells, or PBMCs.

From germline, CDR1 is KGHSH and CDR2 LQKENI. V dropped 0 bases and J dropped 4 bases, with 16 bases sitting between them. The CDR3 runs 16 residues. The table lists this clone with a count of one. Profiled with immunoSEQ multiplex PCR; TCRdb holds only in-frame clones, not every one. This sample has 120,000 to 150,000 clones; more than 80% occur once, and the top ten carry about 7%. V gene TRBV18 combines with J gene TRBJ2-7; weak D call: TRBD2 (5 bases). Sample: peripheral blood. This receptor was obtained from a human donor in a cohort sampled during active COVID-19. The CDR3 reads CASSPPPPSGIYEQYF. The CDR3 coding sequence is TGTGCCAGCTCACCACCGCCCCCGAGCGGAATTTACGAGCAGTACTTC. The full variable domain, its missing parts supplied by reference TRBV18 and TRBJ2-7, is NAGVMQNPRHLVRRRGQEARLRCSPMKGHSHVYWYRQLPEEGLKFMVYLQKENIIDESGMPKERFSAEFPKEGPSILRIQQVVRGDSAAYFCASSPPPPSGIYEQYFGPGTRLTVT.